The 18 T cell receptor beta chains reported below all come from one sample, sequenced in a study of T cell repertoires in cytomegalovirus infection. TCRdb called the reads again in MiXCR, with one record for every CDR3 protein. The sample consists of about 320,000 distinct CDR3 sequences, around 9.5% of them appearing once. The sequenced sample consisted of PBMCs. Receptors originate from a human donor in good health (CMV status not recorded). Some clones in this sample may be carry-over from other donors' samples.

This clonotype came up a few times. The chain uses TRBV11-2 and TRBJ2-3, with D possibly matching TRBD2 (5 bases). V was clipped by 5 bases and J by 1 base, with 13 bases between them. This CDR3 spans 15 amino acids. From germline, CDR1 is SGHAT and CDR2 FQNNGV. The CDR3 sequence is CASSRTSQGTDTQYF. CDR3 DNA sequence: TGTGCCAGCAGCCGTACTAGTCAGGGCACAGATACGCAGTATTTT.

This clonotype was seen more than once but under ten times. The CDR3 coding sequence is TGTGCCAGCAGCCAAGGGACAGGGACAAACACTGAAGCTTTCTTT. Translation gives CASSQGTGTNTEAFF. The chain is built from TRBV3-1 and TRBJ1-1, with 8 positions matching TRBD1. Germline CDR1 reads LGHDT; CDR2 reads YNNKEL (reference sequence). This CDR3 is 15 amino acids long. J lost 2 bases, V lost 1 base, and 3 bases had no gene match.

This clonotype was recorded at least ten times. The chain joins TRBV19 to TRBJ1-5, with unresolved D. The CDR3 spans 18 residues. CDR1 and CDR2 (germline): LNHDA, SQIVND (reference sequence). Trimming left V 2 bases short and J 0 bases short, with 17 bases between. CDR3 coding DNA: TGTGCCAGTAGTATACAGGAGCTCAACACTTATAGCAATCAGCCCCAGCATTTT. Amino acid sequence: CASSIQELNTYSNQPQHF.

This clonotype has more than one count but fewer than ten. The chain employs TRBV19 and TRBJ2-1; D might be TRBD1 (5 bases). Germline CDR1 LNHDA, CDR2 SQIVND (reference sequence). V was trimmed by 1 base and J by 1 base, leaving 11 bases between them. The CDR3 runs 16 residues. The CDR3 DNA reads as TGTGCCAGTAGTATAGGAGGCAGGGTATCCTACAATGAGCAGTTCTTC. It translates to CASSIGGRVSYNEQFF.

V and J are TRBV20-1 and TRBJ1-2, with D unclear. V lost 1 base and J 8 bases, leaving 14 bases between the germline ends. Looked up from germline, CDR1 is DFQATT and CDR2 is SNEGSKA (reference sequence). The CDR3 covers 13 residues. CDR3 sequence reads: CSARVWQARGYTF. CDR3 nucleotide sequence: TGCAGTGCTAGAGTGTGGCAGGCTCGGGGCTACACCTTC.

This clonotype came up many times. This chain links TRBV7-9 with TRBJ1-1; TRBD1 agrees at 9 bases. CDR3 length: 17 amino acids. Trimming cost V 5 bases and J 0 bases; bases outside gene matches: 10. Per germline, CDR1 SEHNR and CDR2 FQNEAQ (reference sequence). The CDR3 DNA is TGTGCCAGCAGCGTTGGGACAGGGAGAACTATGAACACTGAAGCTTTCTTT. Its protein is CASSVGTGRTMNTEAFF.

The chain has TRBV20-1 and TRBJ2-1, with D possibly being TRBD2 (6 bases). Between the trimmed V and J ends, which lost 3 bases and 3 bases, there was a span of 12 bases. The CDR3 extends over 14 amino acids. Germline V lookup: CDR1 DFQATT, CDR2 SNEGSKA (reference sequence). DNA of the CDR3: TGCAGTGCTAGGGGCCGGGAGTTCTACAATGAGCAGTTCTTC. It encodes CSARGREFYNEQFF.

This clonotype was picked up many times. The V gene is TRBV7-2, the J gene TRBJ2-1, with 11 bases lining up with TRBD2. V was pared by 1 base and J by 6 bases, with 5 bases of the junction left unmatched. Germline assignment: CDR1 SGHTA and CDR2 FQGNSA. The CDR3 is 16 amino acids. The CDR3 nucleotides read TGTGCCAGCAGCTTAGATCTAGCGGGGGGCGGCAATGAGCAGTTCTTC. Its protein is CASSLDLAGGGNEQFF.

This clonotype was detected ten times or more. The CDR3 coding sequence is TGTGCCAGTAGTACGGCCGGGACCTCTGGAAACACCATATATTTT. As protein: CASSTAGTSGNTIYF. V is TRBV19 and J is TRBJ1-3, with D possibly matching TRBD1 (5 bases). The CDR3 is 15 amino acids. Germline V gene data show CDR1 as LNHDA and CDR2 as SQIVND (reference sequence). The V and J ends lost 4 bases and 0 bases respectively, with 10 bases between them.

The chain recombines TRBV2 with TRBJ2-5; unclear D gene. The CDR3 spans 13 residues. Per germline, CDR1 SNHLY and CDR2 FYNNEI. Trimming stripped 6 bases from V and 2 bases from J, with 10 bases between. In nucleotides, the CDR3 is TGTGCCAGCAGGCACGAGCCTCAAGAGACCCAGTACTTC. It translates to CASRHEPQETQYF.

J is TRBJ1-3 and V is TRBV5-1; unclear D gene. Trimming stripped 2 bases from V and 2 bases from J, with 8 bases between. Germline loops: CDR1 SGHRS, CDR2 YFSETQ. The CDR3 sequence is 14 residues long. The CDR3, as DNA: TGCGCCAGCAGCTTAGACGAGCCTGGAAACACCATATATTTT. Translating it yields CASSLDEPGNTIYF.

This clonotype was recorded a few times. The V call is TRBV19, the J call TRBJ2-3; 11 nucleotides agree with TRBD2. CDR3 length equals 18 residues. Germline-derived CDR1 and CDR2 are LNHDA and SQIVND (reference sequence). J gave up 0 bases and V 3 bases, and 8 bases lay outside the gene matches. This chain's CDR3 is CASSISGLAEPSTDTQYF. Here the CDR3 DNA reads TGTGCCAGTAGTATCTCGGGACTAGCGGAACCTAGCACAGATACGCAGTATTTT.

This clonotype was recorded a few times. This CDR3 is CASSGGVLYGYTF. The CDR3 DNA follows: TGTGCCAGCAGTGGCGGGGTACTCTATGGCTACACCTTC. This chain connects TRBV27 to TRBJ1-2, with unresolved D. The CDR3 is 13 residues long. V was pared by 5 bases and J by 4 bases, with 11 bases between. Germline V gene data show CDR1 as MNHEY and CDR2 as SMNVEV (reference sequence).

This clonotype was seen only a few times. The V gene is TRBV29-1, the J gene TRBJ2-5; D gene ambiguous. Germline V CDR1 and CDR2: SQVTM, ANQGSEA. There are 13 residues in the CDR3. V was clipped by 6 bases and J by 3 bases, with 14 bases between them. CDR3 sequence: CSVKYGSEETQYF. CDR3 nucleotides: TGCAGCGTGAAATACGGGTCCGAAGAGACCCAGTACTTC.

In DNA, the CDR3 is TGCAGCGTTGAATATTTGGACAGACAGCAGTTCTTC. Translating it yields CSVEYLDRQQFF. J is TRBJ2-1 and V is TRBV29-1; tentative D call: TRBD1 (6 bases). This CDR3 region has 12 residues. The ends were cut back, 2 bases at V and 11 bases at J, with 13 bases in the middle. Germline-derived CDR1 and CDR2 are SQVTM and ANQGSEA.

The chain carries TRBV30 and TRBJ1-4, with TRBD1 identical over 9 bases. The germline V gene has CDR1 GTSNPN and CDR2 SVGIG (reference sequence). This CDR3 spans 14 amino acids. Trimming took 0 bases from V and 5 from J; bases not matched to a gene: 1. CDR3 sequence (DNA): TGTGCCTGGAGTGTTGGGACAGGGAATGAAAAACTGTTTTTT. Amino acid sequence: CAWSVGTGNEKLFF.

The V and J genes are TRBV6-2 or TRBV6-3 and TRBJ2-2; either TRBD1 or TRBD2 may fit D (6 bases each). Trimming took off 7 bases at V and 4 bases at J, with 7 bases between the two ends. CDR1 and CDR2 (germline): MNHEY, SVGEGT. CDR3 length equals 12 residues. The CDR3: CASTGATGELFF. The CDR3 DNA is TGTGCCAGCACGGGGGCCACCGGGGAGCTGTTTTTT.

The sample holds a few counts of this clonotype. Here the CDR3 reads CASTFGAAKYNEQFF. The DNA of the CDR3 is TGTGCCAGCACCTTCGGGGCCGCTAAGTACAATGAGCAGTTCTTC. This rearrangement joins TRBV12-3 or TRBV12-4 to TRBJ2-1; either TRBD1 or TRBD2 may fit D (5 bases each). The CDR3 runs 15 residues. Trimming shortened V by 7 bases and J by 4 bases, and 17 bases separated the two germline ends.